This TCR beta chain was recorded in a study of post-analysis software for immune sequencing data. Study as a whole: The courses of disease that were included comprised relapsing-remitting, secondary progressive and progressive-relapsing multiple sclerosis.

Unique molecular identifiers were carried by the TCR beta cDNA libraries. Roughly 490,000 cDNA molecules came from around 1 to 10 million T cells. TCRdb re-called the PCR reads with MiXCR, one entry per CDR3 protein. This table has roughly 730,000 distinct CDR3 sequences, around 27% appearing once. The sample holds a few counts of this clonotype. Material: blood. This receptor was obtained from a girl aged 5 to 17 with multiple sclerosis.

DNA for the CDR3: TGTGCCAGCAGCTCCCCGGGACGCCGCTCCTACAATGAGCAGTTCTTC. It encodes CASSSPGRRSYNEQFF. This chain links TRBV7-9 with TRBJ2-1; TRBD1 or TRBD2 may be the D gene (5 bases each). Trimming removed 4 bases at V and 0 bases at J, with 13 bases between. The V gene's germline CDR1 is SEHNR and CDR2 FQNEAQ (reference sequence). The CDR3 runs 16 residues.